What follows is one T cell receptor (beta chain) and its context. The data were taken from a study of technical replicates of blood from a handful of donors. Only in-frame clones appear in the TCRdb table, and some are missing; sequencing was by immunoSEQ multiplex PCR. The sample holds 85,000 to 90,000 clones, less than 95% seen once. This CDR3 region has 14 residues. The ends were cut back, 0 bases at V and 7 bases at J, with 10 bases in the middle. Germline V CDR1 and CDR2: SGHRS, YFSETQ. The sample comprised T cells isolated from PBMCs. The source of this sequence is a human donor in good health. The genes are TRBV5-1 and TRBJ2-2, with unresolved D. The CDR3 coding sequence is TGCGCCAGCAGCTTGGGTCGGAGTGGCGGGGAGCTGTTTTTT. It is translated as CASSLGRSGGELFF. Together with reference TRBV5-1 and TRBJ2-2, the CDR3 gives the full variable domain: KAGVTQTPRYLIKTRGQQVTLSCSPISGHRSVSWYQQTPGQGLQFLFEYFSETQRNKGNFPGRFSGRQFSNSRSEMNVSTLELGDSALYLCASSLGRSGGELFFGEGSRLTVL.